The 5 T cell receptor beta chains below were found in one sample sequenced in a study of blood T cell repertoires in COVID-19 (dated by TCRdb to 2019 to 2021). Library generation was performed with the immunoSEQ multiplex PCR assay. This is the immuneACCESS table as TCRdb keeps it, with only in-frame sequences that have V and J called. A part of the clones is gone; compared with another copy, unresolved V genes explain less than half, and the rest is unexplained. A total of some 68,000 clones appear in this sample, less than 95% of them only once. Clones ranked in the top ten supply approximately 0.49% of the sample. The sample consisted of peripheral blood. The receptors shown here come from a man aged 45-60 years with COVID-19, enrolled during active disease.

CDR3 DNA sequence: TGTGCCAGTAGTGGAAGGACAGAGACTGGCTACACCTTC. It encodes CASSGRTETGYTF. The chain carries TRBV19 and TRBJ1-2; D perhaps matches TRBD1 (6 bases). The CDR3 totals 13 residues. Germline CDR1 and CDR2: LNHDA and SQIVND (reference sequence). Trimming cost V 5 bases and J 7 bases, with 14 bases left between them. Full variable domain (missing parts from reference TRBV19 and TRBJ1-2): DGGITQSPKYLFRKEGQNVTLSCEQNLNHDAMYWYRQDPGQGLRLIYYSQIVNDFQKGDIAEGYSVSREKKESFPLTVTSAQKNPTAFYLCASSGRTETGYTFGSGTRLTVV.

The J gene is TRBJ2-1, the V gene TRBV19; D perhaps matches TRBD2 (5 bases). Per the germline V gene, CDR1 is LNHDA and CDR2 is SQIVND (reference sequence). The CDR3 runs to 15 residues. With 6 bases removed from V and 5 bases from J, the gap between germline ends came to 17 bases. The CDR3 nucleotides are TGTGCCAGTAGAGCAAGGGCGGGTCAAAACAATGAGCAGTTCTTC. Protein: CASRARAGQNNEQFF.

CDR3 sequence reads: CASSLSILVDYEQYF. CDR3 bases: TGTGCCAGCAGCCTAAGCATACTAGTGGACTACGAGCAGTACTTC. The J gene is TRBJ2-7, the V gene TRBV2; possible D gene TRBD2, 5 bases. Per the germline V gene, CDR1 is SNHLY and CDR2 is FYNNEI. The CDR3 runs 15 residues. V gave up 6 bases and J gave up 3 bases, with 18 bases separating them.

The rearrangement joins TRBV24-1 to TRBJ2-1; 16 positions match TRBD2. Unmatched junction bases numbered 3, after V lost 3 bases and J lost 5 bases. The CDR3 extends over 17 amino acids. The germline V gene has CDR1 KGHDR and CDR2 SFDVKD. The CDR3 here is CATSDPGLAGGDNEQFF. In nucleotides, the CDR3 is TGTGCCACCAGTGATCCGGGACTAGCGGGAGGGGACAATGAGCAGTTCTTC.

The sample holds one count of this clone. The gene calls are TRBV5-1 and TRBJ2-6; D is possibly TRBD1 (6 bases). The CDR3 has 16 residues. CDR1 is SGHRS and CDR2 is YFSETQ in the germline V gene. V shed 2 bases and J shed 1 base, with 10 bases lying between them. CDR3 residues: CASSFGQTSGANVLTF. CDR3 in DNA: TGCGCCAGCAGCTTTGGACAGACTTCTGGGGCCAACGTCCTGACTTTC.